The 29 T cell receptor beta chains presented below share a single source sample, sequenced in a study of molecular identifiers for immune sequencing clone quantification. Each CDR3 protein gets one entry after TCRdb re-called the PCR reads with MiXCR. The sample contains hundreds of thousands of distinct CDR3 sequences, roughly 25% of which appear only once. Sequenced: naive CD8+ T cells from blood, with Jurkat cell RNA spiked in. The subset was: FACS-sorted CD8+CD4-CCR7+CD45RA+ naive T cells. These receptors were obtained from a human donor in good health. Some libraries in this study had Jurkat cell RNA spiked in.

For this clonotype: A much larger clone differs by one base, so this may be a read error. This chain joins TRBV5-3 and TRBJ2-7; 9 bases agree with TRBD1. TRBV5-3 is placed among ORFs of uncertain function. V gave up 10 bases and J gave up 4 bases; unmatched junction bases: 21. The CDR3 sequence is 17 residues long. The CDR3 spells CAGSLGLNRGHGYEQYF. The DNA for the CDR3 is TGTGCCGGCAGCTTGGGCCTCAACAGGGGGCACGGGTACGAGCAGTACTTC.

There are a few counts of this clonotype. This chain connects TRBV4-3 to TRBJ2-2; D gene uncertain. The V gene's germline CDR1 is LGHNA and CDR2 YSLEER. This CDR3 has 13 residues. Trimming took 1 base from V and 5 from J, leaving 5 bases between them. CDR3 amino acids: CASSQGQTGELFF. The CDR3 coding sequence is TGCGCCAGCAGCCAAGGTCAGACCGGGGAGCTGTTTTTT.

This chain's CDR3 is CASRIGDRGLDTEAFF. The CDR3, as DNA: TGTGCCAGTAGGATCGGGGACAGGGGCCTTGACACTGAAGCTTTCTTT. The chain employs TRBV19 and TRBJ1-1, with TRBD1 identical over 10 bases. V lost 6 bases to trimming and J lost 3 bases; unmatched junction nucleotides: 10. This CDR3 spans 16 amino acids. Germline assignment: CDR1 LNHDA and CDR2 SQIVND (reference sequence).

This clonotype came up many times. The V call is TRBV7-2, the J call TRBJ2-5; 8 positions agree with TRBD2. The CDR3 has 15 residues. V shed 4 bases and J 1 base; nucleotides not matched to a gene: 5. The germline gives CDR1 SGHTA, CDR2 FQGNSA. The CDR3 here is CASSSSGGLQETQYF. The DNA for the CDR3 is TGTGCCAGCAGCTCGAGCGGGGGACTCCAAGAGACCCAGTACTTC.

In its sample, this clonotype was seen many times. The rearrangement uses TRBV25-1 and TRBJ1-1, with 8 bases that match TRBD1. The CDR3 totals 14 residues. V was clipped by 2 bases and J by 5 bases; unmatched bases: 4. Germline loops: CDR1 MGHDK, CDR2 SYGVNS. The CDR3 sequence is CASSEGTGHTEAFF. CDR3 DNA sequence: TGTGCCAGCAGTGAAGGGACAGGTCATACTGAAGCTTTCTTT.

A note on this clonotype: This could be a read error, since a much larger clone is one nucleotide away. This CDR3 reads CASSCGDSIIYEQYF. For the CDR3, the DNA is TGTGCCAGCAGCTGTGGGGACTCTATTATTTACGAGCAGTACTTC. The chain carries TRBV5-4 and TRBJ2-7, with D perhaps TRBD2 (6 bases). In germline, CDR1 is SGHNT, CDR2 YYREEE (reference sequence). CDR3 length: 15 amino acids. V was shortened by 3 bases and J by 4 bases, with 17 bases between the two germline ends.

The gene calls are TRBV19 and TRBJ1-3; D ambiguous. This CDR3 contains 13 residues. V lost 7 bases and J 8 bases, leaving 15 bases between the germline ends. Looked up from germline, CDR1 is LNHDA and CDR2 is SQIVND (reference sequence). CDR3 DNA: TGTGCCAGTAATCAAGGACTTAGGGACACCATATATTTT. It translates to CASNQGLRDTIYF.

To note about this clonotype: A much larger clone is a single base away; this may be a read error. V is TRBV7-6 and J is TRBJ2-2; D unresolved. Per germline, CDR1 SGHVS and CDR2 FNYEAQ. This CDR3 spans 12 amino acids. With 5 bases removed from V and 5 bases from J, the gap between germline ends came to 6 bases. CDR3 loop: CASSHWTGELFF. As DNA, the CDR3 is TGTGCCAGCAGCCATTGGACCGGGGAGCTGTTTTTT.

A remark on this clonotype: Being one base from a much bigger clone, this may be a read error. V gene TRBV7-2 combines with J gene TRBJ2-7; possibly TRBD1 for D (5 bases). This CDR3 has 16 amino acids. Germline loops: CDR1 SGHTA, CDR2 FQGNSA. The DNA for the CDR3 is TGTGCCAGCAGCTACTACTTAGGGGTCAGCTCCCACGAGCAGTACTTC. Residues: CASSYYLGVSSHEQYF.

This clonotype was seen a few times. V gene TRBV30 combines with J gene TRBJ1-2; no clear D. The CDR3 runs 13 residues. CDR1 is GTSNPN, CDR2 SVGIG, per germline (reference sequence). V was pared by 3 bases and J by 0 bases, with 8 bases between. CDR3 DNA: TGTGCCTGGAGGGCTAGAGCTAACTATGGCTACACCTTC. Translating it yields CAWRARANYGYTF.

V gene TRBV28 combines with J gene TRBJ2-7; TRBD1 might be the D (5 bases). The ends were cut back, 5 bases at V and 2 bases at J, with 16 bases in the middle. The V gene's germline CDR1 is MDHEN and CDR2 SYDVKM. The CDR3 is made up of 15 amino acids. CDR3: CASSPTAILPYEQYF. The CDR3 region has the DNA TGTGCCAGCAGTCCGACAGCTATTTTACCCTACGAGCAGTACTTC.

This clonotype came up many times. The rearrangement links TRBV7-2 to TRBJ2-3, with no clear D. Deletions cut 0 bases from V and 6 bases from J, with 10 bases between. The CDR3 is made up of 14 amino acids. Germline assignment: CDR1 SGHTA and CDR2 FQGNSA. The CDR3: CASSLAPPPDTQYF. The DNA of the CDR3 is TGTGCCAGCAGCTTAGCCCCGCCCCCGGATACGCAGTATTTT.

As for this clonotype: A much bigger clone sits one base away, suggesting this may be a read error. The CDR3 DNA sequence: TGTGCCACCAGTGATTCGACAGGGGGCTGGACCGAGGAGCTGTTTTTT. Protein product: CATSDSTGGWTEELFF. V usage is TRBV24-1 and J usage is TRBJ2-2, with 10 bases that match TRBD1. The CDR3 is made up of 16 amino acids. Germline V CDR1 and CDR2: KGHDR, SFDVKD.

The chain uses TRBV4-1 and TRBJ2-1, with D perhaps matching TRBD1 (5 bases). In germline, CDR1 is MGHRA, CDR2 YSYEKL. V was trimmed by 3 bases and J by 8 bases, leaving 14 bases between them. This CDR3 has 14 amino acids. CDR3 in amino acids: CASSQVQWGDEQFF. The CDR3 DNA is TGCGCCAGCAGCCAGGTTCAGTGGGGCGATGAGCAGTTCTTC.

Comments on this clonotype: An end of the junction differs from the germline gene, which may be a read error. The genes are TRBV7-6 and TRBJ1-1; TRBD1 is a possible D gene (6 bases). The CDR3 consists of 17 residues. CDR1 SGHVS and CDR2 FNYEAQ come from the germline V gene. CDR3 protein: CVSSSSATGHLNTEAFF. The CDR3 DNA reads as TGTGTCAGCAGCTCATCAGCCACGGGACACTTGAACACTGAAGCTTTCTTT.

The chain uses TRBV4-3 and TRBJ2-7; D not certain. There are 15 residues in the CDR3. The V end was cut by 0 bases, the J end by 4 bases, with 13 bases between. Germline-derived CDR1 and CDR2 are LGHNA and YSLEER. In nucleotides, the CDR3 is TGCGCCAGCAGCCAAGATTGGGAAGCTCAATACGAGCAGTACTTC. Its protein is CASSQDWEAQYEQYF.

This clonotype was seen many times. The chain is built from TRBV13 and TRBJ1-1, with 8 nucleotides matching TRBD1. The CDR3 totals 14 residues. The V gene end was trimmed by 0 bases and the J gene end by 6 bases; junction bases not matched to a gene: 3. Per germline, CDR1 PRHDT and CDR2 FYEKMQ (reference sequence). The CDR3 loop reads CASSLGTGASEAFF. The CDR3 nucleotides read TGTGCCAGCAGCTTAGGGACAGGGGCGTCTGAAGCTTTCTTT.

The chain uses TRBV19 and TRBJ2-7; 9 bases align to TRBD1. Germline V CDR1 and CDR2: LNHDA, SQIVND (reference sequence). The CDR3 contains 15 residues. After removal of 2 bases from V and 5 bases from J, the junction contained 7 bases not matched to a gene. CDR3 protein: CASSISSWTGDEQYF. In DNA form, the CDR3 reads TGTGCCAGTAGTATATCTTCCTGGACAGGGGACGAGCAGTACTTC.

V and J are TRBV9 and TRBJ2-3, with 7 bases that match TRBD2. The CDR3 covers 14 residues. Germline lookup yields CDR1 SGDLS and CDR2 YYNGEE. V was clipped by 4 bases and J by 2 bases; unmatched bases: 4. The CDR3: CASSRGDYTDTQYF. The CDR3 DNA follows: TGTGCCAGCAGCCGGGGGGACTACACAGATACGCAGTATTTT.

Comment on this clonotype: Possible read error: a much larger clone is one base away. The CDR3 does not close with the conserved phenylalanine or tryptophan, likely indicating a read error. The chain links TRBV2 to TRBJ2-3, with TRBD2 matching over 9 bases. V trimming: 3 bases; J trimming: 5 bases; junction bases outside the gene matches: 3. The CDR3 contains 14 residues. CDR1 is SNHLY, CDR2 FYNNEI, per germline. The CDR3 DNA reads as TGTGCCAGCAGTGACCCTAGCGGGGTAGATACGCAGTATCTT. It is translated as CASSDPSGVDTQYL.

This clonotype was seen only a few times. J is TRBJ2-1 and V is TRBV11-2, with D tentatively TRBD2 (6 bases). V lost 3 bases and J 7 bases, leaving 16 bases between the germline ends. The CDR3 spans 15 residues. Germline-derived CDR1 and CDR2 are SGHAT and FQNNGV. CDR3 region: CASSFMVGSGNEQFF. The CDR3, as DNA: TGTGCCAGCAGCTTCATGGTGGGTAGCGGTAATGAGCAGTTCTTC.

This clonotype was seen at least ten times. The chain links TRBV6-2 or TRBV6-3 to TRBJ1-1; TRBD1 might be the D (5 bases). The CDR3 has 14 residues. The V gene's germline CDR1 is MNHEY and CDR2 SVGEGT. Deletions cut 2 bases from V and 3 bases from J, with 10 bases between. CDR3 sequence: CASSYGGLDTEAFF. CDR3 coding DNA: TGTGCCAGCAGTTACGGGGGTCTGGACACTGAAGCTTTCTTT.

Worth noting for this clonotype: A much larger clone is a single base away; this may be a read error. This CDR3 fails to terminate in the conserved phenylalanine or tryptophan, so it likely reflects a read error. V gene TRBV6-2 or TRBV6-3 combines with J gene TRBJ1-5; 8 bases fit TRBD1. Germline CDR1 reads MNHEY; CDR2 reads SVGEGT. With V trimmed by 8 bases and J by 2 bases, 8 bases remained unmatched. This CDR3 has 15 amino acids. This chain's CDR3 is CASRPGGGGNQPQHL. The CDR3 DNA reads TGTGCCAGCCGACCAGGGGGCGGTGGCAATCAGCCCCAGCATCTT.

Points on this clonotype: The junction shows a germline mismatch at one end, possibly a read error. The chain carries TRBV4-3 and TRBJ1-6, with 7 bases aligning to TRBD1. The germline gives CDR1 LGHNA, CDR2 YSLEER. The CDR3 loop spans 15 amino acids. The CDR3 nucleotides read TGCGCCAGCAGCCAAGATAGGGGACAGAGTTCACCCCACCACTTT. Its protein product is CASSQDRGQSSPHHF.

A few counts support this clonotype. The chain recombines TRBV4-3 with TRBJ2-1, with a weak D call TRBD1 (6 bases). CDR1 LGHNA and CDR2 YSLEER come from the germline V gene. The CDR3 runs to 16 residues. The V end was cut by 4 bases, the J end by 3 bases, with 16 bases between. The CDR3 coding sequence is TGCGCCAGCAGCCGTAACCTAGGACAGATCTACAATGAGCAGTTCTTC. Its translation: CASSRNLGQIYNEQFF.

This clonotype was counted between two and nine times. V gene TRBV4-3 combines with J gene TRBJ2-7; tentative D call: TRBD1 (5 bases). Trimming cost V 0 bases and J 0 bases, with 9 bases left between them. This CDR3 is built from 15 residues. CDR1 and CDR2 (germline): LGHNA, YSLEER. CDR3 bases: TGCGCCAGCAGCCAAGATTGGACAAGCTCCTACGAGCAGTACTTC. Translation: CASSQDWTSSYEQYF.

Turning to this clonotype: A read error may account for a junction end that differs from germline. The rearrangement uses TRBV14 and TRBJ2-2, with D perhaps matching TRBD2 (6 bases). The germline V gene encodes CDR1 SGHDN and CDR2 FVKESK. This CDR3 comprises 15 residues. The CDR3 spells CASSSNAVITGGLFF. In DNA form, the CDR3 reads TGTGCCAGCAGCTCTAATGCGGTTATCACCGGGGGGCTGTTTTTT.

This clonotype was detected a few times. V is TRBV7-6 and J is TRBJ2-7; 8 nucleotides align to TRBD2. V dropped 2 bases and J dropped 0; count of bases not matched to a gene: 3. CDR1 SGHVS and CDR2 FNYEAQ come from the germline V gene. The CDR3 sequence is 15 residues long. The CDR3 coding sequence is TGTGCCAGCAGCTTATTCGGGGGGGGCTCCTACGAGCAGTACTTC. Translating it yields CASSLFGGGSYEQYF.

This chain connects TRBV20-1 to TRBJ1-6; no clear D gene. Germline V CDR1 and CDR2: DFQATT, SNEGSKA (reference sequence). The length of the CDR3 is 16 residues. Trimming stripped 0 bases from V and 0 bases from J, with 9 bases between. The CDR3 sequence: CSARDAVPSYNSPLHF. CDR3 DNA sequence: TGCAGTGCTAGAGATGCAGTACCCTCCTATAATTCACCCCTCCACTTT.